Below are 20 T cell receptor beta chains sequenced from a single sample in a study of shared clonotypes between healthy human individuals. Sequencing used immunoSEQ multiplex PCR; TCRdb keeps in-frame clones, though not all of them. The table lists about 700,000 clones, roughly 70% of them singletons. The sequenced material came from memory CD4+ T cells sorted from blood. Subset indicated: CD45RA-negative fraction. The receptors stem from a woman in her 30s in good health.

This clone was found once. The CDR3 nucleotides are TGTGCCAGCAGTCCAACCCTCCTAACTTTGACTAGCACAGATACGCAGTATTTT. This translates into CASSPTLLTLTSTDTQYF. The chain carries TRBV28 and TRBJ2-3; D remains ambiguous. Germline V lookup: CDR1 MDHEN, CDR2 SYDVKM. V lost 5 bases to trimming and J lost 0 bases, with 21 bases between them. CDR3 size: 18 residues.

V gene TRBV6-1 combines with J gene TRBJ1-5, with 7 nucleotides matching TRBD1. Trimming removed 10 bases from V and 4 bases from J; junction bases left unmatched: 4. The CDR3 has 12 residues. Germline V lookup: CDR1 MNHNS, CDR2 SASEGT. The CDR3 DNA reads TGTGCCACCAAGACAGGGAATCAGCCCCAGCATTTT. Protein product: CATKTGNQPQHF.

The chain is built from TRBV30 and TRBJ1-1; D may be TRBD1 (6 bases). Germline V lookup: CDR1 GTSNPN, CDR2 SVGIG (reference sequence). The CDR3 has 12 amino acids. Between the trimmed V and J ends, which lost 2 bases and 5 bases, there was a span of 9 bases. The CDR3: CAWSLTGTEAFF. The CDR3 coding sequence is TGTGCCTGGAGTCTAACAGGGACTGAAGCTTTCTTT.

CDR3 DNA: TGTGCCAGCAGTCATCCGACCGGCTACCGCACAGATACGCAGTATTTT. Translation: CASSHPTGYRTDTQYF. This chain joins TRBV11-2 and TRBJ2-3; D remains ambiguous. Trimming removed 6 bases from V and 1 base from J, with 17 bases in between. Germline V gives CDR1 SGHAT, CDR2 FQNNGV. The CDR3 covers 16 residues.

For this clone: Other DNA sequences in the same sample also yield this CDR3. The chain employs TRBV29-1 and TRBJ2-7; 12 nucleotides match TRBD1. The CDR3 extends over 12 amino acids. The germline gives CDR1 SQVTM, CDR2 ANQGSEA. Losses at the gene ends were 6 bases for V and 5 bases for J; bases not matched to a gene: 2. CDR3: CSVGTGGDEQYF. CDR3 sequence (DNA): TGCAGCGTCGGGACAGGGGGCGACGAGCAGTACTTC.

The chain recombines TRBV7-9 with TRBJ1-3; D might be TRBD1 (5 bases). This CDR3 is built from 14 residues. CDR1 and CDR2 (germline): SEHNR, FQNEAQ (reference sequence). V lost 6 bases to trimming and J lost 2 bases, with 11 bases between them. The DNA for the CDR3 is TGTGCCAGCAGGCCAGGGAAAACTGGAAACACCATATATTTT. Its translation: CASRPGKTGNTIYF.

In the case of this clone: This may arise from a read error, as a much more abundant clone is one base away. The rearrangement joins TRBV5-4 to TRBJ1-2; TRBD1 matches 7 bases. The V segment lost 5 bases and the J segment 4 bases; nucleotides outside the gene matches: 5. Germline CDR1 is SGHNT and CDR2 is YYREEE (reference sequence). The CDR3 consists of 13 residues. CDR3 coding DNA: TGTGCCAGCAGGCCGGGACAGTCCTATGGCTACACCTTC. It translates to CASRPGQSYGYTF.

The CDR3 reads CASSLVPGQDYGYTF. CDR3 nucleotides: TGTGCCAGCAGCTTGGTTCCCGGACAGGACTATGGCTACACCTTC. V usage is TRBV5-5 and J usage is TRBJ1-2; 7 bases align to TRBD1. V trimming: 0 bases; J trimming: 3 bases; junction bases outside the gene matches: 5. This CDR3 contains 15 residues. Per the germline V gene, CDR1 is SGHKS and CDR2 is YYEKEE (reference sequence).

This clone appeared a few times. The genes are TRBV5-1 and TRBJ2-1, with 8 bases that match TRBD1. Germline CDR1 and CDR2: SGHRS and YFSETQ. Germline trimming cut 4 bases from V and 5 bases from J; bases unmatched to any gene: 5. The CDR3 extends over 14 amino acids. CDR3: CASSLWTGNNEQFF. The CDR3 region has the DNA TGCGCCAGCAGCCTATGGACAGGGAACAATGAGCAGTTCTTC. The full variable domain, rest sourced from reference TRBV5-1 and TRBJ2-1, is KAGVTQTPRYLIKTRGQQVTLSCSPISGHRSVSWYQQTPGQGLQFLFEYFSETQRNKGNFPGRFSGRQFSNSRSEMNVSTLELGDSALYLCASSLWTGNNEQFFGPGTRLTVL.

V is TRBV19 and J is TRBJ2-3; D is perhaps TRBD2 (6 bases). CDR3 length: 15 residues. The V gene lost 2 bases and the J gene lost 4 bases, with 13 bases spanning the gap. The germline V gene encodes CDR1 LNHDA and CDR2 SQIVND (reference sequence). The CDR3 protein is CASSIRAGSPDTQYF. In DNA, the CDR3 is TGTGCCAGTAGTATAAGGGCGGGATCTCCAGATACGCAGTATTTT.

This clone came up a few times. This rearrangement joins TRBV7-9 to TRBJ1-5; D ambiguous. From germline, CDR1 is SEHNR and CDR2 FQNEAQ (reference sequence). The CDR3 covers 13 residues. Trimming took off 1 base at V and 8 bases at J, with 9 bases between the two ends. The CDR3 nucleotides are TGTGCCAGCAGCTTAGATGCTCTCAAGCCCCAGCATTTT. Translation: CASSLDALKPQHF.

The genes are TRBV16 and TRBJ1-5; a weak D match, TRBD1 (5 bases). Trimming took 3 bases from V and 5 from J, leaving 8 bases between them. This CDR3 has 13 residues. Per the germline V gene, CDR1 is KGHSY and CDR2 is FQNENV. CDR3 DNA sequence: TGTGCCAGCAGCCATCAGGGTGATCAGCCCCAGCATTTT. Protein: CASSHQGDQPQHF.

The chain has TRBV19 and TRBJ2-3; D is perhaps TRBD2 (6 bases). The V end was cut by 5 bases, the J end by 2 bases, with 17 bases between. This CDR3 comprises 16 residues. Germline V gene data show CDR1 as LNHDA and CDR2 as SQIVND (reference sequence). The CDR3: CASSGGLLAFTDTQYF. CDR3 in DNA: TGTGCCAGTAGTGGGGGACTCCTGGCCTTCACAGATACGCAGTATTTT.

This clone was counted only a few times. V gene TRBV7-9 combines with J gene TRBJ1-1; 7 positions agree with TRBD1. Germline-derived CDR1 and CDR2 are SEHNR and FQNEAQ (reference sequence). V was pared by 8 bases and J by 5 bases, with 8 bases of the junction left unmatched. This CDR3 is 13 amino acids long. CDR3 amino acids: CASDKGGATEAFF. In DNA form, the CDR3 reads TGTGCCAGCGACAAAGGGGGCGCGACTGAAGCTTTCTTT. Looking up the rest from reference TRBV7-9 and TRBJ1-1 gives the full variable domain: DTGVSQNPRHKITKRGQNVTFRCDPISEHNRLYWYRQTLGQGPEFLTYFQNEAQLEKSRLLSDRFSAERPKGSFSTLEIQRTEQGDSAMYLCASDKGGATEAFFGQGTRLTVV.

This clone was detected only a few times. V and J are TRBV11-1 and TRBJ1-1, with 9 positions matching TRBD1. The germline gives CDR1 SGHAT, CDR2 FQDESV (reference sequence). The length of the CDR3 is 15 residues. V lost 3 bases and J lost 0; bases outside the gene matches: 2. CDR3 sequence reads: CASSLDRGLNTEAFF. The CDR3 DNA reads as TGTGCCAGCAGCTTGGACAGGGGATTGAACACTGAAGCTTTCTTT.

Only a few counts were recorded for this clone. The chain carries TRBV19 and TRBJ1-1, with 8 bases that match TRBD1. With V trimmed by 4 bases and J by 2 bases, 3 bases remained unmatched. Germline lookup yields CDR1 LNHDA and CDR2 SQIVND (reference sequence). CDR3 length equals 14 residues. The CDR3 region has the DNA TGTGCCAGTAGTACGACAGGGGACAACACTGAAGCTTTCTTT. This translates into CASSTTGDNTEAFF.

The V call is TRBV2, the J call TRBJ1-1; D perhaps matches TRBD1 (5 bases). Germline V gene lookup returns CDR1 SNHLY and CDR2 FYNNEI. V was trimmed by 3 bases and J by 4 bases, leaving 15 bases between them. This CDR3 comprises 15 residues. The CDR3 region is CASSDLGEGGTEAFF. The DNA of the CDR3 is TGTGCCAGCAGTGACCTAGGGGAAGGTGGCACTGAAGCTTTCTTT.

The CDR3 DNA reads TGCGCCAGCAGCCAGCCTCCGGGACAAGGCAAGTACTTC. As protein: CASSQPPGQGKYF. The V gene is TRBV4-1, the J gene TRBJ2-7, with D perhaps TRBD1 (6 bases). The V gene lost 3 bases and the J gene lost 11 bases, with 17 bases spanning the gap. From germline, CDR1 is MGHRA and CDR2 YSYEKL. CDR3 length equals 13 residues.

The gene calls are TRBV11-2 and TRBJ2-1, with unresolved D. Germline CDR1 and CDR2: SGHAT and FQNNGV. This CDR3 region has 14 residues. V lost 5 bases, J lost 4 bases, and 12 bases lay in between. The CDR3 nucleotides read TGTGCCAGCAGCGGCGACGGGCGATACAATGAGCAGTTCTTC. As protein: CASSGDGRYNEQFF.

The V and J genes are TRBV18 and TRBJ2-6; 7 bases are shared with TRBD1. The CDR3 is made up of 19 amino acids. The germline gives CDR1 KGHSH, CDR2 LQKENI. V lost 2 bases, J lost 1 base, and 11 bases stayed unmatched. CDR3 bases: TGTGCCAGCTCACCAGCTCAACTGGACAGGACGTCTGGGGCCAACGTCCTGACTTTC. Translation: CASSPAQLDRTSGANVLTF.